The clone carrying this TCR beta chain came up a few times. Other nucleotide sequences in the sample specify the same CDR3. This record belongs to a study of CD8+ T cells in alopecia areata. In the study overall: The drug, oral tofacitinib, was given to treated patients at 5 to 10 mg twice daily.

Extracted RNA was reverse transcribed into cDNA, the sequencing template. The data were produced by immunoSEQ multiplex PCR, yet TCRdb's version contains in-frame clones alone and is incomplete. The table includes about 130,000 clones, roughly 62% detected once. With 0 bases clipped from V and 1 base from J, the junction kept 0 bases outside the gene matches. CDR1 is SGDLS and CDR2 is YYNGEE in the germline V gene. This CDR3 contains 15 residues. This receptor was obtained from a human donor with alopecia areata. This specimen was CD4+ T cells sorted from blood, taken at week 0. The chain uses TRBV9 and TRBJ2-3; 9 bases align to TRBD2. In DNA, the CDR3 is TGTGCCAGCAGCGTAGCTAGCGGGGGCACAGATACGCAGTATTTT. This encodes CASSVASGGTDTQYF.